This entry concerns a single TCR beta chain. The data were obtained in a study of T cell changes during pregnancy in multiple sclerosis. V lost 5 bases to trimming and J lost 2 bases; unmatched junction nucleotides: 3. The length of the CDR3 is 13 residues. CDR1 LNHDA and CDR2 SQIVND come from the germline V gene (reference sequence). Method: immunoSEQ multiplex PCR; TCRdb's copy keeps in-frame clones and lacks some. The data show 9,000 to 15,000 clones, roughly 94% seen once. J is TRBJ2-7 and V is TRBV19, with 7 positions matching TRBD1. The sequencing here drew on CD4+ T cells from peripheral blood mononuclear cells, taken before pregnancy. The TCR comes from a female donor with multiple sclerosis, enrolled in a pregnancy study. Here the CDR3 DNA reads TGTGCCAGTAGTCGGGACAGAGCCTACGAGCAGTACTTC. It is translated as CASSRDRAYEQYF.